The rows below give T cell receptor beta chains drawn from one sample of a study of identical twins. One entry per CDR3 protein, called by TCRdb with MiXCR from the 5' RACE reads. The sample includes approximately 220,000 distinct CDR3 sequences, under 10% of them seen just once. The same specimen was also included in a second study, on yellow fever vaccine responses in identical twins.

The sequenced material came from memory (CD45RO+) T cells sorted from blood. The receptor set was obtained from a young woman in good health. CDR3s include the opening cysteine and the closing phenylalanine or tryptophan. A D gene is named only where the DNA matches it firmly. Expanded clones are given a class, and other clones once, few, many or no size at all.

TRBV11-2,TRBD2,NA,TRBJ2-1,TGTGCCAGCAGCTCTCTAGCGGGGGGCCTGTTAGTTTCCTACAATGAGCAGTTCTTC,CASSSLAGGLLVSYNEQFF
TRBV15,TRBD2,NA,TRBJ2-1,TGTGCCACCAGCAGCCTTACTAGCGCGGGGCAGAGGGAGCAGTTCTTC,CATSSLTSAGQREQFF
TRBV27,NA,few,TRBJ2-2,TGTGCCAGCAGTTTACCGGGGAACACCGGGGAGCTGTTTTTT,CASSLPGNTGELFF
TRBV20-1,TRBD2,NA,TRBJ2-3,TGCTGTGCTAGAGACGGTCCTAGCGGGAGGGCAGATACGCAGTATTTT,CCARDGPSGRADTQYF
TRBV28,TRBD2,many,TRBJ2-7,TGTGCCAGCAGCGGGACTAGCGGCGACAGAAACGAGCAGTACTTC,CASSGTSGDRNEQYF
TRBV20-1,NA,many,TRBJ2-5,TGCAGTGCCACTACTCAACAGGGATTCACGAAGACCCAGTACTTC,CSATTQQGFTKTQYF
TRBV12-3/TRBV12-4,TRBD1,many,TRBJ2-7,TGTGCCAGCAGTTTAAGGGACAGTACCTACGAGCAGTACTTC,CASSLRDSTYEQYF
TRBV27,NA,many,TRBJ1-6,TGTGCCAGCAGTTATCCCGGAGATAATTCACCCCTCCACTTT,CASSYPGDNSPLHF
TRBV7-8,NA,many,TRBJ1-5,TGTGCCAGCAGCTTAGTCTCCCCCGGCAGCAATCAGCCCCAGCATTTT,CASSLVSPGSNQPQHF
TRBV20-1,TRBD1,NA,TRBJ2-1,TGCAGTGCTATCTCCCCCACAGGGGCCCCCTACAATGAGCAGTTCTTC,CSAISPTGAPYNEQFF
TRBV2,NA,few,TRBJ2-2,TGTGCCAGCAGTCGGTCTAGAGGGCAGGGCGGGGAGCTGTTTTTT,CASSRSRGQGGELFF
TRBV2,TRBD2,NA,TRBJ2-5,TGTGCCAGCAGTGATGACATTACCGGGACTAGTCGAGAGACCCAGTACTTC,CASSDDITGTSRETQYF
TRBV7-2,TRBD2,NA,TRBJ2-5,TGTGCCAGCACCGTGGGGGGGGCTAGCGGGAGGCGGGAGACCCAGTACTTC,CASTVGGASGRRETQYF